This T cell receptor (beta chain) was recovered during a study of patients and donors after allogeneic stem cell transplantation. TCRdb redid the calling of the RT-PCR reads with MiXCR, one entry per CDR3 protein. This sample has about a million distinct CDR3 sequences, with about 20% found just once. Germline loops: CDR1 SGHTA, CDR2 FQGNSA. The CDR3 has 15 amino acids. Trimming took 1 base from V and 3 from J, leaving 11 bases between them. The chain employs TRBV7-2 and TRBJ2-3; the D gene is possibly TRBD1 (6 bases). Sequences were obtained from blood, either unsorted or a sorted T cell fraction (not recorded which). The sequence derives from a human donor who was either an allogeneic HSCT recipient or a stem cell or donor lymphocyte infusion donor (not recorded which). It is not recorded whose cells these are; they may come from a transplant donor. The CDR3 reads CASSLVAGVTDTQYF. CDR3 DNA sequence: TGTGCCAGCAGCTTAGTCGCAGGGGTAACAGATACGCAGTATTTT.